This T cell receptor beta chain originates from a study of low-dose radiotherapy and immunotherapy resistance in tumors. Study overall: Treatment of Cohort 1 consisted of 0.5 Gy per fraction every 2 weeks, adding up to 6.5 Gy.

The sample's time point: after trial treatment. This sample's treatment: LDRT plus nivolumab, ipilimumab, low-dose cyclophosphamide and aspirin (RACIN trial). Donors were given nivolumab, ipilimumab, aspirin, low-dose cyclophosphamide and low-dose radiotherapy. Patients qualified if they had advanced solid tumors that lacked tumor-infiltrating lymphocytes. TRAV- and TRBV-specific primers primed first-strand cDNA, covering alpha and beta chains. TCRs were amplified for roughly 20 PCR cycles with a constant-region primer and V-primer adapter. Each CDR3 protein gets one entry after TCRdb re-called the reads with MiXCR. The table shows 80,000 or so distinct CDR3 sequences, with around a sixth occurring only once. V dropped 5 bases and J dropped 4 bases, with 17 bases sitting between them. The CDR3 totals 16 residues.

This chain joins TRBV12-3 or TRBV12-4 and TRBJ2-2, with D tentatively TRBD2 (5 bases). This TCR came from a male donor with prostate cancer. Here the sequenced sample was PBMCs, taken after low-dose radiotherapy plus immunotherapy. This CDR3 reads CASSTLGSTGTGELFF. CDR3 bases: TGTGCCAGCAGTACTTTGGGGAGTACCGGCACCGGGGAGCTGTTTTTT.